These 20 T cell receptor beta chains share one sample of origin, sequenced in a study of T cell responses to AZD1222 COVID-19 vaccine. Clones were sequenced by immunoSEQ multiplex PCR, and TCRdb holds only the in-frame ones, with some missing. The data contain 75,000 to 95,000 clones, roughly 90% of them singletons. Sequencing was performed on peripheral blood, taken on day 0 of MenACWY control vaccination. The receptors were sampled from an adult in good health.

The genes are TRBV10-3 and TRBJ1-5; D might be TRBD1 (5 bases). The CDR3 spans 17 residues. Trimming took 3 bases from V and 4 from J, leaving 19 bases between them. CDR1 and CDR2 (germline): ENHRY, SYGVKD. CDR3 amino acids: CAISDGGRREGNQPQHF. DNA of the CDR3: TGTGCCATCAGTGATGGGGGTCGAAGGGAGGGAAATCAGCCCCAGCATTTT.

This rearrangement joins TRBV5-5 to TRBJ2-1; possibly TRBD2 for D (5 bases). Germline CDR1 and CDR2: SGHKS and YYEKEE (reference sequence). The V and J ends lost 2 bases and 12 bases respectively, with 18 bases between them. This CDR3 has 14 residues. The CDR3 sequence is CASSLEGIGVGQFF. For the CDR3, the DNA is TGTGCCAGCAGCTTAGAGGGTATCGGTGTCGGGCAGTTCTTC.

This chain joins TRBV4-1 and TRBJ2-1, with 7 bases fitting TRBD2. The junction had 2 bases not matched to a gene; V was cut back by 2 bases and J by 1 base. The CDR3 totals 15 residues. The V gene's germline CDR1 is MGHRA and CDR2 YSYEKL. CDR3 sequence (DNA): TGCGCCAGCAGCCAATGGGGGGGGTCCTACAATGAGCAGTTCTTC. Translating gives CASSQWGGSYNEQFF.

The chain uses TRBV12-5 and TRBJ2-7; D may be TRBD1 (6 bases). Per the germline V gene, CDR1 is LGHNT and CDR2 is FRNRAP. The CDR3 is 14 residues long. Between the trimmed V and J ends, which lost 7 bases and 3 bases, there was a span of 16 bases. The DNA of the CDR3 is TGTGCTAGTGCAAATCGACAGGATGGCTACGAGCAGTACTTC. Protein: CASANRQDGYEQYF. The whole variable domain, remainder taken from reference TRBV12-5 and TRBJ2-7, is DARVTQTPRHKVTEMGQEVTMRCQPILGHNTVFWYRQTMMQGLELLAYFRNRAPLDDSGMPKDRFSAEMPDATLATLKIQPSEPRDSAVYFCASANRQDGYEQYFGPGTRLTVT.

This CDR3 reads CASSPEVSASSRGYTF. CDR3 nucleotide sequence: TGTGCCAGCTCACCAGAGGTATCGGCCAGCTCCCGGGGCTACACCTTC. This chain joins TRBV18 and TRBJ1-2; D not resolved. This CDR3 is 16 amino acids long. The ends were cut back, 2 bases at V and 8 bases at J, with 21 bases in the middle. Germline assignment: CDR1 KGHSH and CDR2 LQKENI.

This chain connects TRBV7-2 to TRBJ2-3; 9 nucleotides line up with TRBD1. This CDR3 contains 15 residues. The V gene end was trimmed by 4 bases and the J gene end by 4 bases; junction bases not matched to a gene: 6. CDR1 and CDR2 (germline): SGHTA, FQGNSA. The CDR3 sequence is CASSSPGQGPDTQYF. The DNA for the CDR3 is TGTGCCAGCAGCTCCCCGGGACAGGGTCCAGATACGCAGTATTTT.

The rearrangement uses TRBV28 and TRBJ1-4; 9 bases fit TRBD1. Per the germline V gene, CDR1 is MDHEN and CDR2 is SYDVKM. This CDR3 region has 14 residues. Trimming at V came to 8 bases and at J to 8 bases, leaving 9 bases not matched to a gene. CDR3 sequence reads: CASRLQGAMEKLFF. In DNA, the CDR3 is TGTGCCAGCCGACTACAGGGGGCGATGGAAAAACTGTTTTTT.

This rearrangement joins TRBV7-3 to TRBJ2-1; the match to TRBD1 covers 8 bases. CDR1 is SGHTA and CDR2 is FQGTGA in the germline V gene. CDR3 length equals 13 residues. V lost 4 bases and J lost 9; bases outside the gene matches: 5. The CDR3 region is CASSWTGTGEQFF. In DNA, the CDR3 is TGTGCCAGCAGCTGGACCGGGACAGGTGAGCAGTTCTTC.

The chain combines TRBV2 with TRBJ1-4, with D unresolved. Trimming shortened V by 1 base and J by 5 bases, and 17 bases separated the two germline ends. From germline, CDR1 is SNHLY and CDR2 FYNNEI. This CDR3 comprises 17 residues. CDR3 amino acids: CASSEVFFGRPNEKLFF. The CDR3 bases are TGTGCCAGCAGTGAAGTTTTTTTTGGCCGACCAAATGAAAAACTGTTTTTT.

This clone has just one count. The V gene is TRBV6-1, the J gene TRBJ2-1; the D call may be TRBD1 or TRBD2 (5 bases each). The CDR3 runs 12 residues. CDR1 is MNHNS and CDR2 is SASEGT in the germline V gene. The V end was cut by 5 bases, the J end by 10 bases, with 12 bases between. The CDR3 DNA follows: TGTGCCAGCAGTTATTTCGGGGACGAGCAGTTCTTC. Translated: CASSYFGDEQFF.

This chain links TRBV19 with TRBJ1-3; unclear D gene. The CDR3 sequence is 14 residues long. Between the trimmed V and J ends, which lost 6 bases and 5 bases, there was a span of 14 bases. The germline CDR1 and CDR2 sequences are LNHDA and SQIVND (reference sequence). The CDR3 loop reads CASRTSEGRNTIYF. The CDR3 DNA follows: TGTGCCAGTAGAACCTCAGAAGGGCGAAACACCATATATTTT.

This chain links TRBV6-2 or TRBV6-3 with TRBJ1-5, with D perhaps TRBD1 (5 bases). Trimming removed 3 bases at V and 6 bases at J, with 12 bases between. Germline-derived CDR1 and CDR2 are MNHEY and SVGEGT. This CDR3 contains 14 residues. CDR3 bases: TGTGCCAGCAGTTATGACGGGACGGGTCAGCCCCAGCATTTT. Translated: CASSYDGTGQPQHF.

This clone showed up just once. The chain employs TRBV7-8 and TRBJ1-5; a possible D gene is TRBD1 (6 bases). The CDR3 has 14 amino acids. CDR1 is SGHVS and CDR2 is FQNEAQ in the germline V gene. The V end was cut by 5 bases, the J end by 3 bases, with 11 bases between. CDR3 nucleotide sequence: TGTGCCAGCAGCCCCGGACAGTACAATCAGCCCCAGCATTTT. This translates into CASSPGQYNQPQHF. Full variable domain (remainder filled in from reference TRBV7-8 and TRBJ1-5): GAGVSQSPRYKVAKRGQDVALRCDPISGHVSLFWYQQALGQGPEFLTYFQNEAQLDKSGLPSDRFFAERPEGSVSTLKIQRTQQEDSAVYLCASSPGQYNQPQHFGDGTRLSIL.

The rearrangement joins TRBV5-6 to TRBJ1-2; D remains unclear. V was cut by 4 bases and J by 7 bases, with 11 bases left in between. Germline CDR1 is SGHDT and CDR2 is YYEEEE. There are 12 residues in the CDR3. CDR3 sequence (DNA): TGTGCCAGCAGCAGTCGTCGCGGTGGCTACACCTTC. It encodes CASSSRRGGYTF.

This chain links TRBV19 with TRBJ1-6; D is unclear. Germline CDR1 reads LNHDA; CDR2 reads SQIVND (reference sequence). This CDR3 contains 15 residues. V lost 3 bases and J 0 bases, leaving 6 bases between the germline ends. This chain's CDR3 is CASSIVSSYNSPLHF. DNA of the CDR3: TGTGCCAGTAGTATCGTGAGCTCCTATAATTCACCCCTCCACTTT.

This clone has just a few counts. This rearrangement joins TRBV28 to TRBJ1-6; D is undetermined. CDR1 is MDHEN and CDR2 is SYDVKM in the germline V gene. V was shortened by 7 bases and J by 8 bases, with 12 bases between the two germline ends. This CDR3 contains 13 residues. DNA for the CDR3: TGTGCCAGCACCCCCAGCCCCTATTCACCCCTCCACTTT. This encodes CASTPSPYSPLHF.

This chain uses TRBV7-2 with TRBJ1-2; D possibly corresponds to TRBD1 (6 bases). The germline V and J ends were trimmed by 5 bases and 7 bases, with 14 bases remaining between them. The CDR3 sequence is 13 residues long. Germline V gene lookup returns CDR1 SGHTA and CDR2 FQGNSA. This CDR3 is CASSLSYRAGYTF. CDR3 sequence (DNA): TGTGCCAGCAGCCTGTCCTACAGGGCTGGCTACACCTTC.

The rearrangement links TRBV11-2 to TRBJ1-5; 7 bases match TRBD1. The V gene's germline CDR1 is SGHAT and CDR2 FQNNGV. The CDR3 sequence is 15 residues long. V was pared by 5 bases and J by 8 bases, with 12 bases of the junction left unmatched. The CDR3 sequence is CASSLNRGPLEPQHF. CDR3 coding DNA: TGTGCCAGCAGCCTCAACAGGGGCCCCTTGGAGCCCCAGCATTTT.

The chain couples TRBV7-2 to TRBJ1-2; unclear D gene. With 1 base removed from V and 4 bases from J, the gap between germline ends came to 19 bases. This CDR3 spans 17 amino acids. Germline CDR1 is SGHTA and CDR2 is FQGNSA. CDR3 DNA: TGTGCCAGCAGCTTAGGTTGGTCAGAGGGAAAAATCTATGGCTACACCTTC. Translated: CASSLGWSEGKIYGYTF. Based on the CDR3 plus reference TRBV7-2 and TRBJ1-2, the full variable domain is GAGVSQSPSNKVTEKGKDVELRCDPISGHTALYWYRQSLGQGLEFLIYFQGNSAPDKSGLPSDRFSAERTGGSVSTLTIQRTQQEDSAVYLCASSLGWSEGKIYGYTFGSGTRLTVV.

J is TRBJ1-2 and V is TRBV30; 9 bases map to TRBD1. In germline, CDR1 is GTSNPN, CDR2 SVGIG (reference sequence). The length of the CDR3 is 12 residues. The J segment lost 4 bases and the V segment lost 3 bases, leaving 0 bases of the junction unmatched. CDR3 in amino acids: CAWRTGGYGYTF. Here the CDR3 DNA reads TGTGCCTGGAGGACAGGGGGCTATGGCTACACCTTC.